The 27 T cell receptor beta chains reported below all come from one sample, sequenced in a study of blood T cell repertoires in COVID-19. Clones were read by immunoSEQ multiplex PCR, and TCRdb kept only the in-frame ones, dropping some. This sample yields hundreds of thousands of clones, of which 70% to 90% are seen a single time; 4% to 5% belongs to the top ten. Sequencing was done on a sample of peripheral blood. The receptors stem from a woman aged 45-65 years with active or convalescent COVID-19.

This clone has just one count. The chain links TRBV18 to TRBJ1-1; 10 bases fit TRBD1. Germline values: CDR1 KGHSH, CDR2 LQKENI. CDR3 size: 13 residues. Germline trimming cut 6 bases from V and 3 bases from J; bases unmatched to any gene: 1. As DNA, the CDR3 is TGTGCCAGCTCGGGGACAGGGGACACTGAAGCTTTCTTT. This gives the protein CASSGTGDTEAFF.

This clone has just one count. The chain has TRBV5-1 and TRBJ2-6; D call uncertain. The CDR3 has 14 residues. The germline V gene encodes CDR1 SGHRS and CDR2 YFSETQ. Trimming removed 3 bases from V and 0 bases from J, with 4 bases in between. Here the CDR3 DNA reads TGCGCCAGCAGCTCCCACTCTGGGGCCAACGTCCTGACTTTC. Amino acids: CASSSHSGANVLTF.

The chain uses TRBV30 and TRBJ1-5; 7 positions agree with TRBD1. Germline V lookup: CDR1 GTSNPN, CDR2 SVGIG (reference sequence). Losses at the gene ends were 4 bases for V and 4 bases for J; bases not matched to a gene: 4. The CDR3 has 13 amino acids. This CDR3 is CAWNRGPNQPQHF. As DNA, the CDR3 is TGTGCCTGGAACAGGGGCCCGAATCAGCCCCAGCATTTT.

This chain links TRBV27 with TRBJ1-1; 7 bases agree with TRBD1. Germline lookup yields CDR1 MNHEY and CDR2 SMNVEV (reference sequence). The ends lost 0 bases at V and 0 bases at J; junction bases unmatched: 16. The CDR3 is made up of 20 amino acids. The CDR3 DNA sequence: TGTGCCAGCAGTTTATCGGGTGATCCGGGATGGGGACAGCTGAACACTGAAGCTTTCTTT. As protein: CASSLSGDPGWGQLNTEAFF.

The chain is built from TRBV25-1 and TRBJ1-2, with a possible D match to TRBD1 (5 bases). V lost 4 bases and J lost 1, with 19 bases in between. This CDR3 spans 17 amino acids. The germline CDR1 and CDR2 sequences are MGHDK and SYGVNS. CDR3 bases: TGTGCCAGCAGTGGATTCACGCGACAGAGATTTAACTATGGCTACACCTTC. It yields the protein CASSGFTRQRFNYGYTF.

The rearrangement links TRBV7-6 to TRBJ2-7; TRBD2 agrees at 7 bases. Losses at the gene ends were 1 base for V and 0 bases for J; bases not matched to a gene: 6. Germline V gene sequence: CDR1 SGHVS, CDR2 FNYEAQ. This CDR3 contains 16 residues. DNA for the CDR3: TGTGCCAGCAGCTTAGAGGCTAGCGGTTACTCCTACGAGCAGTACTTC. Residues: CASSLEASGYSYEQYF.

The CDR3 sequence is CASSFLTGGPTGELFF. The CDR3 nucleotides are TGTGCCAGCAGCTTTTTGACGGGAGGGCCCACCGGGGAGCTGTTTTTT. The genes are TRBV11-2 and TRBJ2-2; 8 nucleotides line up with TRBD2. Per the germline V gene, CDR1 is SGHAT and CDR2 is FQNNGV. This CDR3 is built from 16 residues. After removal of 3 bases from V and 4 bases from J, the junction contained 7 bases not matched to a gene.

The rearrangement uses TRBV18 and TRBJ1-1; possible D gene TRBD1, 6 bases. There are 15 residues in the CDR3. The V and J ends lost 6 bases and 0 bases respectively, with 14 bases between them. Germline V gene lookup returns CDR1 KGHSH and CDR2 LQKENI. Here the CDR3 DNA reads TGTGCCAGCTCGACGATTGGACAGATGAACACTGAAGCTTTCTTT. Amino acids: CASSTIGQMNTEAFF.

The rearrangement uses TRBV7-9 and TRBJ1-3; 10 positions agree with TRBD1. J lost 1 base, V lost 5 bases, and 8 bases had no gene match. CDR3 length: 17 amino acids. CDR1 is SEHNR, CDR2 FQNEAQ, per germline (reference sequence). The CDR3 loop is CASSPGDRGPSGNTIYF. The CDR3 DNA sequence: TGTGCCAGCAGCCCGGGGGACAGGGGTCCTTCTGGAAACACCATATATTTT.

V usage is TRBV5-1 and J usage is TRBJ2-7; 11 nucleotides match TRBD1. The CDR3 length is 15 residues. Germline V gene lookup returns CDR1 SGHRS and CDR2 YFSETQ. The trim removed 4 bases at V and 2 bases at J, leaving 5 bases unmatched. The CDR3 reads CASSPGTGGTYEQYF. CDR3 bases: TGCGCCAGCAGCCCGGGGACAGGGGGTACCTACGAGCAGTACTTC.

The V and J genes are TRBV7-8 and TRBJ2-7, with TRBD2 identical over 11 bases. This CDR3 is built from 16 residues. CDR1 is SGHVS and CDR2 is FQNEAQ in the germline V gene. V gave up 5 bases and J gave up 1 base; unmatched junction bases: 7. CDR3 sequence (DNA): TGTGCCAGCAGCCCTGCCCGACTAGCGGGGTCCTACGAGCAGTACTTC. This encodes CASSPARLAGSYEQYF.

CDR3 sequence (DNA): TGCAGCGCCGGGACAGGCCGGCGCATGAACACTGAAGCTTTCTTT. It codes for CSAGTGRRMNTEAFF. The V call is TRBV29-1, the J call TRBJ1-1, with 8 bases aligning to TRBD1. After removal of 7 bases from V and 0 bases from J, the junction contained 10 bases not matched to a gene. From germline, CDR1 is SQVTM and CDR2 ANQGSEA. The CDR3 covers 15 residues.

The chain joins TRBV11-2 to TRBJ2-7, with 14 positions matching TRBD2. The germline V gene encodes CDR1 SGHAT and CDR2 FQNNGV. After removal of 5 bases from V and 3 bases from J, the junction contained 6 bases not matched to a gene. This CDR3 is 16 amino acids long. The CDR3 DNA follows: TGTGCCAGCAGCCGTGGGACTAGCGGGAGTAACTACGAGCAGTACTTC. Encoded protein: CASSRGTSGSNYEQYF.

V and J are TRBV6-5 and TRBJ1-1; perhaps TRBD1 as D (5 bases). The V end lost 9 bases, the J end lost 5 bases, and 13 bases lay between the germline ends. From germline, CDR1 is MNHEY and CDR2 SVGAGI. The CDR3 is made up of 12 amino acids. CDR3 bases: TGTGCCAGTAACCAGGGTGGGACTGAAGCTTTCTTT. Its protein is CASNQGGTEAFF.

The CDR3 nucleotides are TGTGCCAGCAGTTCGGGACAGGGTAATAGAAACACCATATATTTT. Protein: CASSSGQGNRNTIYF. V usage is TRBV28 and J usage is TRBJ1-3; 9 positions agree with TRBD1. V gave up 4 bases and J gave up 5 bases; unmatched junction bases: 6. Germline CDR1 reads MDHEN; CDR2 reads SYDVKM. This CDR3 is 15 amino acids long.

CDR3 in DNA: TGTGCCAGCAGCCCCCTAGCGGGAGTCTCCCCTGGGGCCAACGTCCTGACTTTC. Protein: CASSPLAGVSPGANVLTF. The gene calls are TRBV4-2 and TRBJ2-6; TRBD2 agrees at 10 bases. V lost 4 bases and J lost 2; bases outside the gene matches: 8. The germline CDR1 and CDR2 sequences are LGHNA and YNFKEQ. CDR3 size: 18 residues.

This chain uses TRBV10-3 with TRBJ2-7; 8 bases match TRBD2. The CDR3 runs to 13 residues. J gave up 5 bases and V 10 bases, and 10 bases lay outside the gene matches. The germline V gene has CDR1 ENHRY and CDR2 SYGVKD. The CDR3 DNA follows: TGTGCCACGGGGGGGGGCGGGGTCCACGAGCAGTACTTC. Encoded protein: CATGGGGVHEQYF.

Many counts were recorded for this clone. The chain uses TRBV6-5 and TRBJ1-5; D remains ambiguous. With 5 bases removed from V and 0 bases from J, the gap between germline ends came to 11 bases. Germline V gene data show CDR1 as MNHEY and CDR2 as SVGAGI. The CDR3 runs 15 residues. The CDR3 reads CASSPSGNSNQPQHF. DNA of the CDR3: TGTGCCAGCAGTCCCTCGGGGAATAGCAATCAGCCCCAGCATTTT.

The rearrangement links TRBV4-1 to TRBJ2-7, with TRBD2 matching over 8 bases. This CDR3 contains 15 residues. V lost 0 bases, J lost 3 bases, and 4 bases stayed unmatched. Germline V lookup: CDR1 MGHRA, CDR2 YSYEKL. CDR3 residues: CASSQDLAGSYEQYF. For the CDR3, the DNA is TGCGCCAGCAGCCAAGACTTAGCGGGAAGCTACGAGCAGTACTTC.

The chain uses TRBV27 and TRBJ2-7; TRBD2 agrees at 8 bases. J gave up 4 bases and V 3 bases, and 5 bases lay outside the gene matches. Germline CDR1 reads MNHEY; CDR2 reads SMNVEV (reference sequence). This CDR3 region has 14 residues. The CDR3 sequence is CASSFGLASYEQYF. CDR3 nucleotides: TGTGCCAGCAGTTTCGGACTAGCCTCATACGAGCAGTACTTC.

This clone was counted once. V is TRBV18 and J is TRBJ1-6, with TRBD1 as a possible D gene (5 bases). Trimming pared 3 bases from V and 8 bases from J, leaving 8 bases between. Per germline, CDR1 KGHSH and CDR2 LQKENI. The CDR3 covers 13 residues. In DNA, the CDR3 is TGTGCCAGCTCACCGACAGCTGATTCACCCCTCCACTTT. Translating gives CASSPTADSPLHF.

V and J are TRBV28 and TRBJ1-2; D is unresolved. The germline V gene has CDR1 MDHEN and CDR2 SYDVKM. V lost 7 bases and J lost 7, with 16 bases in between. The CDR3 extends over 13 amino acids. CDR3 protein: CASISRRGSGYTF. In DNA form, the CDR3 reads TGTGCCAGCATCTCCCGACGGGGTAGTGGCTACACCTTC.

The rearrangement joins TRBV5-1 to TRBJ1-1, with D maybe TRBD1 (6 bases). The CDR3 is 15 amino acids. The V gene's germline CDR1 is SGHRS and CDR2 YFSETQ. V lost 0 bases and J lost 1, with 10 bases in between. The CDR3 loop is CASSLDRAKNTEAFF. The CDR3 DNA reads TGCGCCAGCAGCTTGGACAGGGCGAAGAACACTGAAGCTTTCTTT. Together with reference TRBV5-1 and TRBJ1-1, the CDR3 gives the full variable domain: KAGVTQTPRYLIKTRGQQVTLSCSPISGHRSVSWYQQTPGQGLQFLFEYFSETQRNKGNFPGRFSGRQFSNSRSEMNVSTLELGDSALYLCASSLDRAKNTEAFFGQGTRLTVV.

The rearrangement links TRBV6-5 to TRBJ1-2, with 8 bases that match TRBD1. Germline CDR1 is MNHEY and CDR2 is SVGAGI. The J segment lost 4 bases and the V segment lost 7 bases, leaving 8 bases of the junction unmatched. The CDR3 extends over 14 amino acids. In DNA, the CDR3 is TGTGCCAGCAATGGACAGGGATTTTTCTATGGCTACACCTTC. This codes for CASNGQGFFYGYTF.

The chain is built from TRBV7-9 and TRBJ2-7; TRBD1 matches 8 bases. CDR3 length: 14 amino acids. Germline-derived CDR1 and CDR2 are SEHNR and FQNEAQ (reference sequence). V was clipped by 4 bases and J by 4 bases; unmatched bases: 6. The DNA for the CDR3 is TGTGCCAGCAGCTCCGGGACAGGTTCATACGAGCAGTACTTC. Its protein is CASSSGTGSYEQYF.

This clone showed up just once. The chain uses TRBV11-2 and TRBJ2-1; the match to TRBD2 covers 8 bases. Germline-derived CDR1 and CDR2 are SGHAT and FQNNGV. The CDR3 loop spans 16 amino acids. The V gene end was trimmed by 1 base and the J gene end by 4 bases; junction bases not matched to a gene: 6. The CDR3 DNA reads TGTGCCAGCAGCTTAGTGGGGACTAGGGGTTACAATGAGCAGTTCTTC. Translated, it gives CASSLVGTRGYNEQFF. The full variable domain, in which reference TRBV11-2 and TRBJ2-1 provide the parts outside the CDR3, is EAGVAQSPRYKIIEKRQSVAFWCNPISGHATLYWYQQILGQGPKLLIQFQNNGVVDDSQLPKDRFSAERLKGVDSTLKIQPAKLEDSAVYLCASSLVGTRGYNEQFFGPGTRLTVL.

The V and J genes are TRBV11-2 and TRBJ2-1; maybe TRBD1 (6 bases). CDR1 is SGHAT, CDR2 FQNNGV, per germline. Trimming removed 5 bases from V and 2 bases from J, with 13 bases in between. This CDR3 comprises 15 residues. This chain's CDR3 is CASSQGSPPYNEQFF. The CDR3 DNA follows: TGTGCCAGCAGCCAGGGGTCACCCCCCTACAATGAGCAGTTCTTC.